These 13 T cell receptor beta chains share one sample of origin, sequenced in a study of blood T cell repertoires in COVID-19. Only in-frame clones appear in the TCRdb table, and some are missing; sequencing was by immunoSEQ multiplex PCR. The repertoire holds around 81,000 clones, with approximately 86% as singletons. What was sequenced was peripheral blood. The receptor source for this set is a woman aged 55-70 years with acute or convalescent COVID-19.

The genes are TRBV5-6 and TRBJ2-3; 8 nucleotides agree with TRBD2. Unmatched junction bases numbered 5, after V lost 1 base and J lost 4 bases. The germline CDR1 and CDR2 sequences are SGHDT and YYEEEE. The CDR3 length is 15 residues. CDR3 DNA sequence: TGTGCCAGCAGCTTGTCGGGGGGGTTGGCAGATACGCAGTATTTT. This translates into CASSLSGGLADTQYF.

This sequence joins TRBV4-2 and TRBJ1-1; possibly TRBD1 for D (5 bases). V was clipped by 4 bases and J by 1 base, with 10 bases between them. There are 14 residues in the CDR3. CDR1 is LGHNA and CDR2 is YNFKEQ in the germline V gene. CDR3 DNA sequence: TGTGCCAGCAGCCCGGGACTTCAGAACACTGAAGCTTTCTTT. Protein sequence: CASSPGLQNTEAFF.

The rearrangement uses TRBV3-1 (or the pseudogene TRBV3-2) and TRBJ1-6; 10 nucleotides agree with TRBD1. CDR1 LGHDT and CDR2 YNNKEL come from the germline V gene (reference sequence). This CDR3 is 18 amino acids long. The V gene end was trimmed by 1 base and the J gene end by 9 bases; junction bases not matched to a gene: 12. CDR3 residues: CASSQGLSRDRGSSPLHF. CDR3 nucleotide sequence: TGTGCCAGCAGCCAAGGTTTGTCTAGGGACAGGGGTTCTTCACCCCTCCACTTT.

The CDR3 spells CASSLQGISYEQYF. The DNA for the CDR3 is TGTGCCAGCAGTCTACAGGGTATATCCTACGAGCAGTACTTC. V is TRBV28 and J is TRBJ2-7; D may be TRBD1 (6 bases). CDR3 length: 14 residues. Germline-derived CDR1 and CDR2 are MDHEN and SYDVKM. V was clipped by 5 bases and J by 1 base, with 12 bases between them.

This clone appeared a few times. CDR3 loop: CASSLGDGLAGIYNEQFF. DNA for the CDR3: TGTGCCAGCAGCTTAGGGGACGGACTAGCGGGAATATACAATGAGCAGTTCTTC. J is TRBJ2-1 and V is TRBV11-2, with 12 positions matching TRBD2. This CDR3 is 18 amino acids long. Germline CDR1 is SGHAT and CDR2 is FQNNGV. The junction had 8 bases not matched to a gene; V was cut back by 1 base and J by 4 bases.

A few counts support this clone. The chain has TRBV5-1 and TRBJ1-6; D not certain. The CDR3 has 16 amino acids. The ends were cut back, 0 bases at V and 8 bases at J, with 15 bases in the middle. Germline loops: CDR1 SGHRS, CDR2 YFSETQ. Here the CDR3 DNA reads TGCGCCAGCAGCTTGGTTTCCGGCAGTGAGGATTCACCCCTCCACTTT. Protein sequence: CASSLVSGSEDSPLHF.

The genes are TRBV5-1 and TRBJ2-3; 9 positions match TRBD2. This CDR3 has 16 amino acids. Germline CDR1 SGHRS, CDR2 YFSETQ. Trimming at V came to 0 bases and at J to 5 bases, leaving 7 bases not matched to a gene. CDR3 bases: TGCGCCAGCAGCTTGGCCGAGACTAGCGGTCAAGATACGCAGTATTTT. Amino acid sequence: CASSLAETSGQDTQYF.

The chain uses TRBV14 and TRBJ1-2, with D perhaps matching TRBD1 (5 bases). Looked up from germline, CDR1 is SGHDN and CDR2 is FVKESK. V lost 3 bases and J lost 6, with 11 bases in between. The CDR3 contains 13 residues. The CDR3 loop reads CASSHSGIHGYTF. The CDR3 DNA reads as TGTGCCAGCAGCCATTCAGGGATTCATGGCTACACCTTC.

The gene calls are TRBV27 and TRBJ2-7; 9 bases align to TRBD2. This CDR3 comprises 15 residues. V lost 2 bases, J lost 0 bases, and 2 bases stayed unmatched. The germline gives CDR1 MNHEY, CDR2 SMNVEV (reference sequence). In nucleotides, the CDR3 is TGTGCCAGCAGTTTACGACTAGCGGTCTCCTACGAGCAGTACTTC. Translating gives CASSLRLAVSYEQYF.

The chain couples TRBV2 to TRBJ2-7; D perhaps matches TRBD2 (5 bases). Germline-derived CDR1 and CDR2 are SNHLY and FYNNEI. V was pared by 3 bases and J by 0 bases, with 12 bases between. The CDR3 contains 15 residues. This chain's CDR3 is CASSDLALSSYEQYF. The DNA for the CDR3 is TGTGCCAGCAGTGACTTAGCGTTGAGCTCCTACGAGCAGTACTTC. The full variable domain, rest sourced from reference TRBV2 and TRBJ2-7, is EPEVTQTPSHQVTQMGQEVILRCVPISNHLYFYWYRQILGQKVEFLVSFYNNEISEKSEIFDDQFSVERPDGSNFTLKIRSTKLEDSAMYFCASSDLALSSYEQYFGPGTRLTVT.

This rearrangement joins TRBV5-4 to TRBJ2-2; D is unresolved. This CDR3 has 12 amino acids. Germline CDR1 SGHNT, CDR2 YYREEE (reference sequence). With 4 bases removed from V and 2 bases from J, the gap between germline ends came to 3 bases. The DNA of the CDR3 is TGTGCCAGCAGCACTAACACCGGGGAGCTGTTTTTT. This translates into CASSTNTGELFF.

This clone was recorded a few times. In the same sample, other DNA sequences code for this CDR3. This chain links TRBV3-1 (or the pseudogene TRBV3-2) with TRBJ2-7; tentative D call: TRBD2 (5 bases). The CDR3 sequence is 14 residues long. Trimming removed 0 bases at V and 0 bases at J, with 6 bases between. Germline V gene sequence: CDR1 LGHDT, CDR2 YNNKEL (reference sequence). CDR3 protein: CASSQDTSSYEQYF. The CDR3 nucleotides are TGTGCCAGCAGCCAAGATACTAGCTCCTACGAGCAGTACTTC.

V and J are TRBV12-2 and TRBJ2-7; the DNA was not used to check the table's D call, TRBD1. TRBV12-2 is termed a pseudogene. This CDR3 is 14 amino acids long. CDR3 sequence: CAINVRAYSYEQYF. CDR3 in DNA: TGTGCAATAAATGTCAGGGCCTATTCCTACGAGCAGTACTTC.